A selection of T cell receptor beta chains follows, all from one sample in a study of blood T cell repertoires in COVID-19. Sequenced by immunoSEQ multiplex PCR; TCRdb stores in-frame clones only, minus some. Here the sample spans over 45,000 clones, approximately 89% being singletons. The material sequenced was peripheral blood. All receptors come from a woman of 80 years or more with acute or convalescent COVID-19. Both conserved end residues are part of each CDR3. Each record gives: J gene, V gene, D gene, clone size, CDR3 DNA, CDR3 protein. The D gene is left open where the match is weak. Not all rows give a size; the values are once, few, many and, for expanded clones, a class.

j_call: TRBJ1-1
v_call: TRBV19
d_call: -
clone_size: -
cdr3_nt: TGTGCCAGTAGTATCAGGTTGGACACTGAAGCTTTCTTT
cdr3_aa: CASSIRLDTEAFF

j_call: TRBJ1-4
v_call: TRBV28
d_call: -
clone_size: -
cdr3_nt: TGTGCCAGCAGTTTACTTGCAACTAATGAAAAACTGTTTTTT
cdr3_aa: CASSLLATNEKLFF

j_call: TRBJ1-6
v_call: TRBV5-1
d_call: -
clone_size: -
cdr3_nt: TGCGCCAGCAGCTCCCAGGGTCAATCACCCCTCCACTTT
cdr3_aa: CASSSQGQSPLHF

j_call: TRBJ2-3
v_call: TRBV2
d_call: TRBD2
clone_size: -
cdr3_nt: TGTGCCAGCAAAGAACTAGCGGGGGGGACAGATACGCAGTATTTT
cdr3_aa: CASKELAGGTDTQYF

j_call: TRBJ2-3
v_call: TRBV5-1
d_call: TRBD2
clone_size: -
cdr3_nt: TGCGCCAGCAGCTTGGAAACCCAACTAGCGGGGGGGAGGTATACGCAGTATTTT
cdr3_aa: CASSLETQLAGGRYTQYF

j_call: TRBJ2-3
v_call: TRBV7-6
d_call: -
clone_size: -
cdr3_nt: TGTGCCAGCAGCGCCCTATGGCGGGGATTTAGCACAGATACGCAGTATTTT
cdr3_aa: CASSALWRGFSTDTQYF

j_call: TRBJ2-1
v_call: TRBV6-4
d_call: TRBD2
clone_size: -
cdr3_nt: TGTGCCAGCAGGAGACTAGCGGGGGAGAATGAGCAGTTCTTC
cdr3_aa: CASRRLAGENEQFF

j_call: TRBJ2-5
v_call: TRBV6-6
d_call: TRBD1
clone_size: -
cdr3_nt: TGTGCCAGCAGTTACGAACAGGGGGCTCAAGAGACCCAGTACTTC
cdr3_aa: CASSYEQGAQETQYF

j_call: TRBJ2-6
v_call: TRBV29-1
d_call: TRBD1
clone_size: -
cdr3_nt: TGCAGCGTTGTACTGGACAGGGGGCTCGGTGGGGCCAACGTCCTGACTTTC
cdr3_aa: CSVVLDRGLGGANVLTF

j_call: TRBJ2-2
v_call: TRBV7-2
d_call: -
clone_size: -
cdr3_nt: TGTGCCAGCAGTCGAACCGGGACACCCTCGAGGGGGGAGCTGTTTTTT
cdr3_aa: CASSRTGTPSRGELFF

j_call: TRBJ2-3
v_call: TRBV11-2
d_call: -
clone_size: -
cdr3_nt: TGTGCCAGCAGCTTAAAAGGGACATTGACGCAGTATTTT
cdr3_aa: CASSLKGTLTQYF

j_call: TRBJ1-6
v_call: TRBV27
d_call: -
clone_size: -
cdr3_nt: TGTGCCAGCAGCCGGCGGGCCATGGCGAATTCACCCCTCCACTTT
cdr3_aa: CASSRRAMANSPLHF

j_call: TRBJ2-5
v_call: TRBV3-1/TRBV3-2
d_call: -
clone_size: -
cdr3_nt: TGTGCCAGCAGCCAAGAAGACTGGTCCCAAGAGACCCAGTACTTC
cdr3_aa: CASSQEDWSQETQYF

j_call: TRBJ1-6
v_call: TRBV6-5
d_call: -
clone_size: -
cdr3_nt: TGTGCCAGCGCCCGTGACTCTCTGAATTCACCCCTCCACTTT
cdr3_aa: CASARDSLNSPLHF

j_call: TRBJ2-3
v_call: TRBV5-6
d_call: TRBD1
clone_size: -
cdr3_nt: TGTGCCAGCAGACCCCGCACAGGGGCCGCCACAGATACGCAGTATTTT
cdr3_aa: CASRPRTGAATDTQYF

j_call: TRBJ2-2
v_call: TRBV18
d_call: TRBD2
clone_size: once
cdr3_nt: TGTGCCAGCTCAGCCGGGGGGAATGCCGGGGAGCTGTTTTTT
cdr3_aa: CASSAGGNAGELFF

j_call: TRBJ1-5
v_call: TRBV6-5
d_call: -
clone_size: -
cdr3_nt: TGTGCCAGCAGTTCACAGGGAAGTAATCAGCCCCAGCATTTT
cdr3_aa: CASSSQGSNQPQHF